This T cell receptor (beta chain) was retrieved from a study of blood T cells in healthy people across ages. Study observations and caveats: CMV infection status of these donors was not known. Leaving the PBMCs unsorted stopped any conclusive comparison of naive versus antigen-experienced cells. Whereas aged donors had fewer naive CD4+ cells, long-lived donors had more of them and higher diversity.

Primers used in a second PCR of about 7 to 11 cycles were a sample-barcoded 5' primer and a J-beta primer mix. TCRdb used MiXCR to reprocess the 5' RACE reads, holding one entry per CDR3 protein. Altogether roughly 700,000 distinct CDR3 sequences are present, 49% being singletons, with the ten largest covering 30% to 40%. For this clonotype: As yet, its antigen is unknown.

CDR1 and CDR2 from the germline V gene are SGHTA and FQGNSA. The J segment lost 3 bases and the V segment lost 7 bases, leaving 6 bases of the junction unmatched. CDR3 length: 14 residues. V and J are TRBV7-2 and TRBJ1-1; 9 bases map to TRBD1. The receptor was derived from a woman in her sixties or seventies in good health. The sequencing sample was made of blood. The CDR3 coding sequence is TGTGCCAGCACCTTGGACAGGGGCGACACTGAAGCTTTCTTT. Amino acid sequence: CASTLDRGDTEAFF.